These 21 T cell receptor beta chains originate from one sample sequenced in a study of T cell responses to AZD1222 COVID-19 vaccine. The method was immunoSEQ multiplex PCR; TCRdb's version includes in-frame clones alone and lacks a portion of them. The profile covers about 80,000 clones, with approximately 85% appearing a single time and about 10% taken by the ten largest. Source: peripheral blood, taken 28 days after the second AZD1222 dose. The source is an adult who received the AZD1222 COVID-19 vaccine.

The chain recombines TRBV18 with TRBJ2-1, with 7 bases fitting TRBD1. The germline V gene encodes CDR1 KGHSH and CDR2 LQKENI. The CDR3 covers 15 residues. V lost 8 bases to trimming and J lost 3 bases; unmatched junction nucleotides: 10. The CDR3 loop is CASQPMGQNYNEQFF. The CDR3 DNA reads TGTGCCAGCCAACCTATGGGACAGAACTACAATGAGCAGTTCTTC.

The chain uses TRBV19 and TRBJ2-5; 14 bases line up with TRBD2. The V and J ends lost 4 bases and 5 bases, in that order; junction bases with no gene match: 3. The CDR3 extends over 15 amino acids. Germline assignment: CDR1 LNHDA and CDR2 SQIVND (reference sequence). The CDR3 DNA reads as TGTGCCAGTAGTAAGGGGACTAGCGGGGGTGAGACCCAGTACTTC. Translated, it gives CASSKGTSGGETQYF.

This sequence joins TRBV28 and TRBJ1-2; tentative D call: TRBD1 (6 bases). The V end was cut by 5 bases, the J end by 5 bases, with 12 bases between. The germline V gene has CDR1 MDHEN and CDR2 SYDVKM. The CDR3 has 13 residues. In DNA, the CDR3 is TGTGCCAGCAGTCTTAGACAGGAGTATGGCTACACCTTC. Its protein is CASSLRQEYGYTF.

The chain has TRBV15 and TRBJ2-5; D tentatively reads TRBD1 or TRBD2 (5 bases each). This CDR3 spans 14 amino acids. CDR1 is LNHNV and CDR2 is YYDKDF in the germline V gene (reference sequence). The V end was cut by 0 bases, the J end by 4 bases, with 9 bases between. The CDR3, as DNA: TGTGCCACCAGCAGAGATGCCGGGACAGAGACCCAGTACTTC. Amino acids: CATSRDAGTETQYF. Supplemented by reference TRBV15 and TRBJ2-5, the full variable domain reads DAMVIQNPRYQVTQFGKPVTLSCSQTLNHNVMYWYQQKSSQAPKLLFHYYDKDFNNEADTPDNFQSRRPNTSFCFLDIRSPGLGDTAMYLCATSRDAGTETQYFGPGTRLLVL.

The CDR3 reads CAWSVFRGQTNEKLFF. As DNA, the CDR3 is TGTGCCTGGAGTGTATTCAGGGGGCAAACTAATGAAAAACTGTTTTTT. This chain uses TRBV30 with TRBJ1-4; 8 bases agree with TRBD1. This CDR3 is 16 amino acids long. Germline V gene lookup returns CDR1 GTSNPN and CDR2 SVGIG (reference sequence). J gave up 1 base and V 0 bases, and 4 bases lay outside the gene matches.

The chain links TRBV9 to TRBJ1-2, with a tentative D call TRBD1 (5 bases). Germline CDR1 reads SGDLS; CDR2 reads YYNGEE. The CDR3 has 15 amino acids. V dropped 0 bases and J dropped 2 bases, with 11 bases sitting between them. CDR3 in DNA: TGTGCCAGCAGCGTAGCTCAAGGGGCCAACTATGGCTACACCTTC. Its translation: CASSVAQGANYGYTF.

The chain recombines TRBV6-6 with TRBJ1-2; D may be TRBD1 (5 bases). The germline V gene has CDR1 MNHNY and CDR2 SVGAGI (reference sequence). CDR3 length: 15 amino acids. Trimming cost V 0 bases and J 3 bases, with 11 bases left between them. The CDR3 DNA reads TGTGCCAGCAGTTACTCGATCTCGGGGGACTATGGCTACACCTTC. Encoded protein: CASSYSISGDYGYTF.

The V gene is TRBV6-5, the J gene TRBJ2-2; D is undetermined. Germline lookup yields CDR1 MNHEY and CDR2 SVGAGI. The CDR3 is 12 residues long. Trimming removed 2 bases at V and 7 bases at J, with 5 bases between. The CDR3 sequence is CASSYRHGELFF. CDR3 coding DNA: TGTGCCAGCAGTTACCGCCACGGGGAGCTGTTTTTT.

The chain joins TRBV7-2 to TRBJ1-5; D may be TRBD1 (6 bases). Germline V CDR1 and CDR2: SGHTA, FQGNSA. CDR3 length: 15 residues. The ends were cut back, 3 bases at V and 4 bases at J, with 13 bases in the middle. The DNA for the CDR3 is TGTGCCAGCAGCTTGTTCGGACAGAATAATCAGCCCCAGCATTTT. This encodes CASSLFGQNNQPQHF.

The V gene is TRBV28, the J gene TRBJ2-1; TRBD1 aligns across 7 bases. Per germline, CDR1 MDHEN and CDR2 SYDVKM. The ends lost 5 bases at V and 7 bases at J; junction bases unmatched: 8. This CDR3 contains 14 residues. Here the CDR3 reads CASSPVDRANEQFF. The CDR3 DNA reads TGTGCCAGCAGTCCCGTCGACAGGGCTAATGAGCAGTTCTTC.

The rearrangement uses TRBV9 and TRBJ1-2, with a weak D call TRBD1 (5 bases). The CDR3 has 14 amino acids. Germline V gene sequence: CDR1 SGDLS, CDR2 YYNGEE. Trimming removed 4 bases from V and 5 bases from J, with 15 bases in between. The chain's CDR3 is CASSPTQVPYGYTF. The CDR3, as DNA: TGTGCCAGCAGCCCAACACAGGTACCGTATGGCTACACCTTC.

V is TRBV21-1 and J is TRBJ1-5; the D call in the table, TRBD1, was not verified against the DNA. TRBV21-1 is designated a pseudogene. The CDR3 extends over 17 amino acids. The CDR3 here is CASSKVETGGTNQPQHF. Written as DNA, the CDR3 is TGTGCCAGCAGCAAAGTTGAGACAGGGGGCACGAATCAGCCCCAGCATTTT.

This clone was recorded once. V and J are TRBV29-1 and TRBJ2-1; D not resolved. CDR3 length: 12 amino acids. From germline, CDR1 is SQVTM and CDR2 ANQGSEA. Trimming removed 4 bases at V and 2 bases at J, with 6 bases between. DNA of the CDR3: TGCAGCGTTGCTTCAGCCTACAATGAGCAGTTCTTC. Its translation: CSVASAYNEQFF.

The chain couples TRBV6-6 to TRBJ2-5; 9 bases match TRBD2. The CDR3 has 16 amino acids. CDR1 and CDR2 from the germline V gene are MNHNY and SVGAGI (reference sequence). V lost 6 bases and J lost 0; bases outside the gene matches: 8. The CDR3 loop is CASRDPSGGHQETQYF. The CDR3 DNA reads as TGTGCCAGCAGGGATCCCAGCGGGGGGCACCAAGAGACCCAGTACTTC.

The chain carries TRBV2 and TRBJ1-3, with 10 bases fitting TRBD1. The CDR3 runs to 15 residues. Per germline, CDR1 SNHLY and CDR2 FYNNEI. The trim removed 4 bases at V and 5 bases at J, leaving 5 bases unmatched. CDR3 sequence: CASSVGTGERNTIYF. CDR3 bases: TGTGCCAGCAGTGTGGGGACAGGGGAAAGAAACACCATATATTTT.

This chain connects TRBV27 to TRBJ2-4; 9 nucleotides align to TRBD2. This CDR3 is 21 amino acids long. J was trimmed by 0 bases and V by 1 base; bases with no gene match: 16. Germline CDR1 and CDR2: MNHEY and SMNVEV (reference sequence). Here the CDR3 reads CASSLFPSGAGGPIAKNIQYF. The CDR3 region has the DNA TGTGCCAGCAGTTTATTCCCCAGTGGAGCGGGGGGCCCGATAGCCAAAAACATTCAGTACTTC.

The rearrangement links TRBV9 to TRBJ1-3, with D tentatively TRBD1 (6 bases). Germline V gene lookup returns CDR1 SGDLS and CDR2 YYNGEE. Between the trimmed V and J ends, which lost 4 bases and 4 bases, there was a span of 18 bases. The CDR3 totals 16 residues. CDR3 bases: TGTGCCAGCAGCAGCCGGACAGCGGCCTTCGGAAACACCATATATTTT. Translated, it gives CASSSRTAAFGNTIYF.

This clone has a single count. J is TRBJ2-3 and V is TRBV7-9; D is undetermined. The CDR3 contains 16 residues. Germline V gene lookup returns CDR1 SEHNR and CDR2 FQNEAQ (reference sequence). The V end lost 3 bases, the J end lost 4 bases, and 17 bases lay between the germline ends. CDR3 bases: TGTGCCAGCAGCTTCCTGGCAGGACGTCCCTCAGATACGCAGTATTTT. It is translated as CASSFLAGRPSDTQYF.

The chain has TRBV24-1 and TRBJ2-3; 9 bases are a match to TRBD1. Germline V gene sequence: CDR1 KGHDR, CDR2 SFDVKD. Unmatched junction bases numbered 8, after V lost 4 bases and J lost 4 bases. CDR3 length: 16 amino acids. The CDR3 reads CATSEVTGGRADTQYF. In nucleotides, the CDR3 is TGTGCCACCAGTGAGGTTACAGGGGGCAGGGCAGATACGCAGTATTTT.

V is TRBV10-3 and J is TRBJ2-3, with 7 positions matching TRBD1. The germline CDR1 and CDR2 sequences are ENHRY and SYGVKD. This CDR3 has 13 residues. V trimming: 7 bases; J trimming: 0 bases; junction bases outside the gene matches: 1. CDR3 sequence: CAIKGASTDTQYF. Written as DNA, the CDR3 is TGTGCCATCAAGGGGGCTAGCACAGATACGCAGTATTTT.

The CDR3, as DNA: TGTGCCAGCAGCTCGATCGGGGGGAATCAGCCCCAGCATTTT. This encodes CASSSIGGNQPQHF. V gene TRBV11-2 combines with J gene TRBJ1-5; D might be TRBD1 (5 bases). V was shortened by 4 bases and J by 4 bases, with 11 bases between the two germline ends. In germline, CDR1 is SGHAT, CDR2 FQNNGV. The CDR3 is 14 amino acids.